This T cell receptor beta chain was identified during a study of blood T cell repertoires in COVID-19. TCRdb's copy holds only in-frame clones and misses some; the assay was immunoSEQ multiplex PCR. The sample lists some 220,000 clones; 70% to 90% were seen once. The germline V gene has CDR1 MDHEN and CDR2 SYDVKM. This CDR3 has 16 amino acids. Losses at the gene ends were 7 bases for V and 2 bases for J; bases not matched to a gene: 13. This receptor was identified in a woman aged 18 to 35 who had recovered from COVID-19. The chain employs TRBV28 and TRBJ1-2; 7 positions match TRBD1. Sequenced sample: peripheral blood. The CDR3 reads CASTAEGALFNYGYTF. CDR3 DNA: TGTGCCAGCACCGCGGAGGGGGCCCTATTCAACTATGGCTACACCTTC.